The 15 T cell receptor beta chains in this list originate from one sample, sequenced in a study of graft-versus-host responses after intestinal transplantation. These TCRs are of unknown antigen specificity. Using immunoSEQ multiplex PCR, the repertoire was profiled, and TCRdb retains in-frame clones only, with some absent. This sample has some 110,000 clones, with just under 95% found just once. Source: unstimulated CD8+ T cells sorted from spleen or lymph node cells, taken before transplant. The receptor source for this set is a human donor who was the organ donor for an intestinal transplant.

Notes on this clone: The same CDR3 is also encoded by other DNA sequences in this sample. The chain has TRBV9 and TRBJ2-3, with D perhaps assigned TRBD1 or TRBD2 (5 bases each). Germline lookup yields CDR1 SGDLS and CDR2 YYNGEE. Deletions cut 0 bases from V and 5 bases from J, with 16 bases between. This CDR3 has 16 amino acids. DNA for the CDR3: TGTGCCAGCAGCGTAGCGGGTGGGACCACGGGAGATACGCAGTATTTT. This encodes CASSVAGGTTGDTQYF.

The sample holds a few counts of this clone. The CDR3 nucleotides are TGCGCCAGCAGCCCAAGAGGGCTAGCGGGGTTAAATGAGCAGTTCTTC. Its translation: CASSPRGLAGLNEQFF. The chain joins TRBV4-1 to TRBJ2-1; 9 bases fit TRBD2. Per the germline V gene, CDR1 is MGHRA and CDR2 is YSYEKL. The CDR3 runs to 16 residues. J gave up 7 bases and V 4 bases, and 11 bases lay outside the gene matches.

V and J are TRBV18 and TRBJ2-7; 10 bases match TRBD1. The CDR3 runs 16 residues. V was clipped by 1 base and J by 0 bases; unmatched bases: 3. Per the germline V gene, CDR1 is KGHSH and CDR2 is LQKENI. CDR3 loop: CASSPQDRGPSYEQYF. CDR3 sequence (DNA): TGTGCCAGCTCACCACAAGACAGGGGGCCCTCCTACGAGCAGTACTTC.

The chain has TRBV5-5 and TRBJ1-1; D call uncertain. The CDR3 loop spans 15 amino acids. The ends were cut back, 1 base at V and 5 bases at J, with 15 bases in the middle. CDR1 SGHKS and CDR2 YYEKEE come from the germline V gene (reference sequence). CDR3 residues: CASSLLMWRETEAFF. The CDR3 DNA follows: TGTGCCAGCAGCTTGTTAATGTGGCGGGAGACTGAAGCTTTCTTT.

This CDR3 is CASSQEKFSEQYF. For the CDR3, the DNA is TGTGCCAGCAGCCAAGAGAAGTTTTCCGAGCAGTACTTC. The chain links TRBV4-2 to TRBJ2-7, with D unresolved. V was clipped by 0 bases and J by 6 bases, with 9 bases between them. The CDR3 runs to 13 residues. CDR1 is LGHNA, CDR2 YNFKEQ, per germline.

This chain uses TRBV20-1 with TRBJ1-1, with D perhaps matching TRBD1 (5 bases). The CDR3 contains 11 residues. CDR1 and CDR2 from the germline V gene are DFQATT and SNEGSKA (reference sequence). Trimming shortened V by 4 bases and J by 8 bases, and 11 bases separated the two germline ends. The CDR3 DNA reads TGCAGTGCTAATACCGGGACCGAAGCTTTCTTT. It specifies CSANTGTEAFF.

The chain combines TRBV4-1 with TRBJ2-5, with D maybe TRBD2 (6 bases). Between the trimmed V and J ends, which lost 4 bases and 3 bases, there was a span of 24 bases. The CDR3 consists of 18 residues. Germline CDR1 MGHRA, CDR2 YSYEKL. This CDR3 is CASSLTVRLSWREETQYF. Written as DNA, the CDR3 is TGCGCCAGCAGCCTAACCGTGCGATTGTCCTGGAGGGAAGAGACCCAGTACTTC.

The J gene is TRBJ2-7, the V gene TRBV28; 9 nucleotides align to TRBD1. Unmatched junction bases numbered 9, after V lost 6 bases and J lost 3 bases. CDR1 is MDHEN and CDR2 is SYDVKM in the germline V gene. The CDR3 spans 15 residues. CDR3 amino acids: CASRPIQGARYEQYF. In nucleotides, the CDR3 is TGTGCCAGCAGGCCCATACAGGGGGCGCGCTACGAGCAGTACTTC.

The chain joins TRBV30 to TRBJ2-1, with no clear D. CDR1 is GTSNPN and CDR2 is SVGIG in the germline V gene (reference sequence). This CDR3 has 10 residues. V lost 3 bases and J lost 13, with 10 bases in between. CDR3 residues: CAWRRPSQFF. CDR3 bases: TGTGCCTGGAGGCGGCCTTCTCAGTTCTTC.

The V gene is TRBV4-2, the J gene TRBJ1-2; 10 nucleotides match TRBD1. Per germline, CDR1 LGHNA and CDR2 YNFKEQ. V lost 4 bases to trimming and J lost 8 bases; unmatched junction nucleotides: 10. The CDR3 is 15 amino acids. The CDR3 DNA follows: TGTGCCAGCAGCCCAACGACAGGGGGCCAAGGGGGCTACACCTTC. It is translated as CASSPTTGGQGGYTF.

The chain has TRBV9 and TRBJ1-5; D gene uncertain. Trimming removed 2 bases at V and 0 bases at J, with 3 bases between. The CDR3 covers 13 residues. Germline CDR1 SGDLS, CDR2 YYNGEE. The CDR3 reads CASSVGSNQPQHF. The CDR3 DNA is TGTGCCAGCAGCGTCGGTAGCAATCAGCCCCAGCATTTT.

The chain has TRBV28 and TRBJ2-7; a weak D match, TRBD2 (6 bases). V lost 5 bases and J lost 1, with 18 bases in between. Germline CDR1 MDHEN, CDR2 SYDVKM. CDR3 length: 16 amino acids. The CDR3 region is CASSAASELASYEQYF. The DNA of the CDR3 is TGTGCCAGCAGTGCGGCTAGCGAGTTAGCGTCCTACGAGCAGTACTTC.

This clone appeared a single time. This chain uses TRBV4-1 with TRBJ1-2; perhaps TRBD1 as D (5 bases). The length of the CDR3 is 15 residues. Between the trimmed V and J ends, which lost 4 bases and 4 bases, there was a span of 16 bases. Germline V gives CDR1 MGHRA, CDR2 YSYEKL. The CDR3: CASSPIAGTGYGYTF. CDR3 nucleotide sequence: TGCGCCAGCAGCCCTATTGCCGGGACGGGCTATGGCTACACCTTC.

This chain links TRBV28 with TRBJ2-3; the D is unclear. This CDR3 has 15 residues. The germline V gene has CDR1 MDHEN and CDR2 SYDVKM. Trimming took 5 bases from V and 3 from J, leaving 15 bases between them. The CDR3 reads CASSPPVYGTDTQYF. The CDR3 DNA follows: TGTGCCAGCAGTCCCCCGGTGTACGGAACAGATACGCAGTATTTT.

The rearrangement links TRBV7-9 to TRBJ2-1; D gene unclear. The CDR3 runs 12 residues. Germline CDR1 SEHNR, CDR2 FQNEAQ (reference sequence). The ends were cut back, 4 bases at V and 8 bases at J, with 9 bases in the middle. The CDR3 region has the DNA TGTGCCAGCAGCTCTAGTGGCGATGAGCAGTTCTTC. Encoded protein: CASSSSGDEQFF.